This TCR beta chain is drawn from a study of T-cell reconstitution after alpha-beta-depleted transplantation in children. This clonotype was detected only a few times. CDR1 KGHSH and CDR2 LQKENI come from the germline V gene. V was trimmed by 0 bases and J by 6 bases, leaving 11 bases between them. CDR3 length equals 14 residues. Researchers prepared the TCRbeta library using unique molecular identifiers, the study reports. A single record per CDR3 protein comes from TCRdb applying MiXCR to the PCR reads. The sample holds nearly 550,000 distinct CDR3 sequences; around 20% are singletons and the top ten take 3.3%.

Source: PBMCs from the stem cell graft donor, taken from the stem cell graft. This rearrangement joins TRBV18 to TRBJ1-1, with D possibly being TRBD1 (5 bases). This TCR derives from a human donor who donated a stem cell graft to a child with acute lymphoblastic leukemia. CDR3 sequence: CASSPPGRRSEAFF. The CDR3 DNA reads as TGTGCCAGCTCACCACCGGGGCGGCGGTCTGAAGCTTTCTTT.